One and the same sample provided the 9 T cell receptor beta chains below, sequenced in a study of T cells in Graves' hyperthyroidism and ophthalmopathy. Amplified TCR beta CDR3 regions came from RNA transcripts. HTBI primers were used for first-round RT-PCR of the TCR CDR3. TCRdb re-derived calls from the multiplex PCR reads in MiXCR, one entry per CDR3 protein. Among about 640,000 distinct CDR3 sequences listed, more than 20% were seen once. Sequencing input: blood. The source of these receptors is a man aged 25-45 years with Graves' ophthalmopathy.

This clonotype was counted many times. The chain recombines TRBV20-1 with TRBJ2-1; possibly TRBD1 for D (6 bases). The CDR3 runs 15 residues. V lost 3 bases and J 0 bases, leaving 12 bases between the germline ends. Germline V gene sequence: CDR1 DFQATT, CDR2 SNEGSKA (reference sequence). The CDR3 nucleotides are TGCAGTGCTAGTCCCGACAGGAGCTCCTACAATGAGCAGTTCTTC. This encodes CSASPDRSSYNEQFF.

This clonotype was counted only a few times. The V call is TRBV28, the J call TRBJ1-5; a weak D match, TRBD1 (5 bases). Germline CDR1 reads MDHEN; CDR2 reads SYDVKM. CDR3 length: 16 residues. V shed 7 bases and J shed 4 bases, with 20 bases lying between them. The CDR3 region is CASIHLGGRRNQPQHF. As DNA, the CDR3 is TGTGCCAGCATCCACCTCGGGGGGAGACGGAATCAGCCCCAGCATTTT.

This clonotype was observed many times. V and J are TRBV30 and TRBJ2-1; D not certain. The CDR3 contains 14 residues. Germline V gene lookup returns CDR1 GTSNPN and CDR2 SVGIG (reference sequence). V lost 3 bases to trimming and J lost 5 bases, with 14 bases between them. The CDR3 nucleotides are TGTGCCTGGAGCTACGGCCCACGACACAATGAGCAGTTCTTC. Translation gives CAWSYGPRHNEQFF.

A few counts support this clonotype. The genes are TRBV7-6 and TRBJ2-1; D may be TRBD2 (6 bases). CDR1 SGHVS and CDR2 FNYEAQ come from the germline V gene. This CDR3 has 17 residues. V dropped 5 bases and J dropped 5 bases, with 22 bases sitting between them. As DNA, the CDR3 is TGTGCCAGCAGCCCTCCCCGGGAGACCAAGTGGGACAATGAGCAGTTCTTC. Translated: CASSPPRETKWDNEQFF.

In its sample, this clonotype was seen many times. The chain carries TRBV12-3 or TRBV12-4 and TRBJ1-5; D unclear. V dropped 6 bases and J dropped 1 base, with 13 bases sitting between them. CDR3 size: 15 residues. CDR3: CASSPGKGSNQPQHF. Here the CDR3 DNA reads TGTGCCAGCAGCCCCGGGAAGGGCAGCAATCAGCCCCAGCATTTT.

This sequence joins TRBV4-3 and TRBJ1-6, with unresolved D. Trimming left V 6 bases short and J 5 bases short, with 23 bases between. The CDR3 consists of 18 residues. Germline-derived CDR1 and CDR2 are LGHNA and YSLEER. CDR3 DNA: TGCGCCAGCAGTCCAAGTACCCATATGAGTTTTAATAATTCACCCCTCCACTTT. Protein: CASSPSTHMSFNNSPLHF.

This clonotype was counted at least ten times. The chain has TRBV30 and TRBJ1-1; 7 bases map to TRBD1. The CDR3 totals 16 residues. Trimming took 3 bases from V and 0 from J; bases not matched to a gene: 10. Germline-derived CDR1 and CDR2 are GTSNPN and SVGIG (reference sequence). CDR3 DNA: TGTGCCTGGAGCCGCCACAGGGGTTCAATGAACACTGAAGCTTTCTTT. Translated, it gives CAWSRHRGSMNTEAFF. Filled out from reference TRBV30 and TRBJ1-1, the complete variable domain reads SQTIHQWPATLVQPVGSPLSLECTVEGTSNPNLYWYRQAAGRGLQLLFYSVGIGQISSEVPQNLSASRPQDRQFILSSKKLLLSDSGFYLCAWSRHRGSMNTEAFFGQGTRLTVV.

This clonotype was detected only a few times. V and J are TRBV2 and TRBJ1-2; D possibly corresponds to TRBD1 (6 bases). The V gene lost 1 base and the J gene lost 2 bases, with 17 bases spanning the gap. The CDR3 totals 17 residues. Germline V CDR1 and CDR2: SNHLY, FYNNEI. CDR3 nucleotide sequence: TGTGCCAGCAGTGAAGAGACAGGAGAAGCGGAGAACTATGGCTACACCTTC. Translating gives CASSEETGEAENYGYTF. Combining the CDR3 with reference TRBV2 and TRBJ1-2 gives the whole variable domain EPEVTQTPSHQVTQMGQEVILRCVPISNHLYFYWYRQILGQKVEFLVSFYNNEISEKSEIFDDQFSVERPDGSNFTLKIRSTKLEDSAMYFCASSEETGEAENYGYTFGSGTRLTVV.

The J gene is TRBJ2-2, the V gene TRBV3-1, with TRBD2 as a possible D gene (5 bases). Trimming took off 0 bases at V and 5 bases at J, with 7 bases between the two ends. The germline V gene encodes CDR1 LGHDT and CDR2 YNNKEL (reference sequence). This CDR3 has 14 amino acids. The CDR3 protein is CASSQETMTGELFF. DNA for the CDR3: TGTGCCAGCAGCCAAGAGACTATGACCGGGGAGCTGTTTTTT. The whole variable domain, remainder taken from reference TRBV3-1 and TRBJ2-2, is DTAVSQTPKYLVTQMGNDKSIKCEQNLGHDTMYWYKQDSKKFLKIMFSYNNKELIINETVPNRFSPKSPDKAHLNLHINSLELGDSAVYFCASSQETMTGELFFGEGSRLTVL.